This entry lists 27 T cell receptor beta chains sequenced from one sample in a study of T cells in Graves' hyperthyroidism and ophthalmopathy. Template material for amplifying TCR beta CDR3 regions consisted of RNA transcripts. When the TCR CDR3 underwent first-round RT-PCR, the HTBI primer set was used. Using its own MiXCR run on the multiplex PCR reads, TCRdb lists one record per CDR3 protein. This table has some 360,000 distinct CDR3 sequences, about 14% appearing once. The sequenced sample consisted of blood. The receptors come from a woman aged 60 to 75 with Graves' hyperthyroidism.

This clonotype was counted at least ten times. This chain connects TRBV28 to TRBJ2-3, with 8 bases fitting TRBD2. Germline values: CDR1 MDHEN, CDR2 SYDVKM. V shed 5 bases, J shed 2 bases, and the junction held 12 bases outside the gene matches. This CDR3 region has 17 residues. The CDR3 nucleotides are TGTGCCAGCAGTCCCGGAGGGACTAGTTTATACACAGATACGCAGTATTTT. Translation gives CASSPGGTSLYTDTQYF.

There are a few counts of this clonotype. J is TRBJ2-7 and V is TRBV4-1; tentative D call: TRBD2 (5 bases). Trimming took 1 base from V and 3 from J, leaving 10 bases between them. The V gene's germline CDR1 is MGHRA and CDR2 YSYEKL. The CDR3 has 14 residues. This CDR3 is CASSQGESHYEQYF. DNA for the CDR3: TGCGCCAGCAGCCAAGGGGAGTCTCACTACGAGCAGTACTTC.

The CDR3, as DNA: TGTGCCAGCCATACGGGCTCTGGGGCCAACGTCCTGACTTTC. Amino acids: CASHTGSGANVLTF. The genes are TRBV6-1 and TRBJ2-6; no definite D call. Trimming shortened V by 8 bases and J by 0 bases, and 8 bases separated the two germline ends. This CDR3 region has 14 residues. Per germline, CDR1 MNHNS and CDR2 SASEGT.

This clonotype came up a few times. This chain uses TRBV30 with TRBJ1-3; D remains unclear. Germline CDR1 is GTSNPN and CDR2 is SVGIG (reference sequence). The CDR3 extends over 11 amino acids. V was shortened by 1 base and J by 5 bases, with 3 bases between the two germline ends. CDR3 sequence: CAWSERNTIYF. The CDR3 nucleotides are TGTGCCTGGAGTGAGCGAAACACCATATATTTT.

This clonotype was found many times. V usage is TRBV5-1 and J usage is TRBJ2-3; D gene uncertain. Germline-derived CDR1 and CDR2 are SGHRS and YFSETQ. The V end lost 4 bases, the J end lost 0 bases, and 15 bases lay between the germline ends. The CDR3 spans 16 residues. CDR3 bases: TGCGCCAGCAGCGAGAACCGGGTTACTAGCACAGATACGCAGTATTTT. Its translation: CASSENRVTSTDTQYF.

As regards this clonotype: Germline and junction disagree at one end, which may indicate a read error. V is TRBV11-2 and J is TRBJ2-3; 10 positions agree with TRBD1. Germline loops: CDR1 SGHAT, CDR2 FQNNGV. This CDR3 comprises 15 residues. Written as DNA, the CDR3 is TGTACCAGCAGCCTCGGGACAGGGGGCACAGATACGCAGTATTTT. Translated, it gives CTSSLGTGGTDTQYF.

In this sample, this clonotype turned up many times. CDR3 residues: CASSLDEYSPLHF. CDR3 nucleotide sequence: TGTGCCAGCAGCTTAGATGAGTATTCACCCCTCCACTTT. The V call is TRBV11-1, the J call TRBJ1-6; D is unclear. The V end lost 1 base, the J end lost 8 bases, and 6 bases lay between the germline ends. The CDR3 is made up of 13 amino acids. Germline V gene data show CDR1 as SGHAT and CDR2 as FQDESV (reference sequence).

This clonotype was observed many times. The V call is TRBV2, the J call TRBJ1-4; 7 positions match TRBD1. V was clipped by 6 bases and J by 5 bases; unmatched bases: 3. Germline loops: CDR1 SNHLY, CDR2 FYNNEI. The CDR3 length is 13 residues. CDR3 sequence: CASSKQGNEKLFF. Here the CDR3 DNA reads TGTGCCAGCAGCAAACAGGGGAATGAAAAACTGTTTTTT.

At least ten counts were recorded for this clonotype. The chain combines TRBV7-9 with TRBJ1-3, with a possible D match to TRBD1 (5 bases). V shed 4 bases and J shed 2 bases, with 12 bases lying between them. The CDR3 is 15 residues long. Germline-derived CDR1 and CDR2 are SEHNR and FQNEAQ (reference sequence). The CDR3 is CASSSGTLTGNTIYF. CDR3 coding DNA: TGTGCCAGCAGCTCAGGGACTTTGACTGGAAACACCATATATTTT. Based on the CDR3 plus reference TRBV7-9 and TRBJ1-3, the full variable domain is DTGVSQNPRHKITKRGQNVTFRCDPISEHNRLYWYRQTLGQGPEFLTYFQNEAQLEKSRLLSDRFSAERPKGSFSTLEIQRTEQGDSAMYLCASSSGTLTGNTIYFGEGSWLTVV.

At least ten counts were recorded for this clonotype. The chain joins TRBV11-2 to TRBJ1-1; tentatively, D is TRBD1 (5 bases). Germline V gene sequence: CDR1 SGHAT, CDR2 FQNNGV. The CDR3 extends over 14 amino acids. V was pared by 1 base and J by 4 bases, with 10 bases between. Here the CDR3 reads CASSLAQGSTEAFF. The CDR3 DNA reads TGTGCCAGCAGCTTAGCTCAGGGTAGCACTGAAGCTTTCTTT.

This clonotype was seen repeatedly, ten times or more. The gene calls are TRBV11-2 and TRBJ2-3, with TRBD2 as a possible D gene (6 bases). V was cut by 5 bases and J by 3 bases, with 12 bases left in between. In germline, CDR1 is SGHAT, CDR2 FQNNGV. CDR3 length equals 14 residues. For the CDR3, the DNA is TGTGCCAGCAGCCCAAGCCGGGGGACAGATACGCAGTATTTT. This translates into CASSPSRGTDTQYF.

As concerns this clonotype: Relative to the germline gene, one junction end is altered; a read error may explain this. CDR3 in DNA: TGTGCCAGCAGTTCAACAGGGGGGAGGAGTGAAAGACTGTTTTTT. It is translated as CASSSTGGRSERLFF. The chain couples TRBV27 to TRBJ1-4; 8 bases line up with TRBD1. The germline V gene has CDR1 MNHEY and CDR2 SMNVEV (reference sequence). The CDR3 runs 15 residues. Based on the CDR3 plus reference TRBV27 and TRBJ1-4, the full variable domain is EAQVTQNPRYLITVTGKKLTVTCSQNMNHEYMSWYRQDPGLGLRQIYYSMNVEVTDKGDVPEGYKVSRKEKRNFPLILESPSPNQTSLYFCASSSTGGRSERLFFGSGTQLSVL.

This clonotype was counted many times. J is TRBJ2-1 and V is TRBV11-3, with 10 bases identical to TRBD2. The CDR3 totals 18 residues. The trim removed 1 base at V and 5 bases at J, leaving 11 bases unmatched. From germline, CDR1 is SGHNT and CDR2 YENEEA. The DNA of the CDR3 is TGTGCCAGCAGCTTAGTGAGGCGTTTCCTAGCGGGAGACAATGAGCAGTTCTTC. Translating gives CASSLVRRFLAGDNEQFF.

The chain combines TRBV29-1 with TRBJ2-7; weak D call: TRBD2 (6 bases). Trimming cost V 7 bases and J 6 bases, with 22 bases left between them. This CDR3 spans 14 amino acids. Looked up from germline, CDR1 is SQVTM and CDR2 is ANQGSEA. CDR3 sequence reads: CSASPRRASREQYF. The CDR3 nucleotides are TGCAGCGCTTCGCCCCGGAGGGCCAGTCGCGAGCAGTACTTC.

This clonotype occurred many times. The chain carries TRBV27 and TRBJ1-2; perhaps TRBD1 as D (5 bases). The germline V and J ends were trimmed by 3 bases and 5 bases, with 13 bases remaining between them. Germline CDR1 reads MNHEY; CDR2 reads SMNVEV (reference sequence). CDR3 length equals 14 residues. CDR3 nucleotide sequence: TGTGCCAGCAGTTTTGGAAGGGGCAGGTATGGCTACACCTTC. It yields the protein CASSFGRGRYGYTF.

This chain connects TRBV4-2 to TRBJ2-7; D not resolved. The CDR3 covers 17 residues. Germline assignment: CDR1 LGHNA and CDR2 YNFKEQ. The ends were cut back, 1 base at V and 2 bases at J, with 18 bases in the middle. CDR3 residues: CASSQVSSGYPPYEQYF. DNA for the CDR3: TGTGCCAGCAGCCAAGTCTCGTCCGGGTACCCCCCCTACGAGCAGTACTTC.

This clonotype came up many times. The V gene is TRBV19, the J gene TRBJ2-1; maybe TRBD2 (7 bases). Germline CDR1 LNHDA, CDR2 SQIVND (reference sequence). Trimming left V 0 bases short and J 5 bases short, with 11 bases between. The length of the CDR3 is 15 residues. CDR3: CASSIDGGPNNEQFF. The CDR3 DNA sequence: TGTGCCAGTAGTATAGACGGGGGGCCGAACAATGAGCAGTTCTTC.

This clonotype was seen at least ten times. V gene TRBV7-9 combines with J gene TRBJ2-1, with 7 bases that match TRBD2. The V gene end was trimmed by 5 bases and the J gene end by 3 bases; junction bases not matched to a gene: 4. The CDR3 extends over 14 amino acids. Germline V gives CDR1 SEHNR, CDR2 FQNEAQ (reference sequence). The CDR3 DNA reads TGTGCCAGCAGCCCGACTAGCAGCTACAATGAGCAGTTCTTC. Protein sequence: CASSPTSSYNEQFF.

V usage is TRBV30 and J usage is TRBJ2-3; D is unresolved. Germline V gene data show CDR1 as GTSNPN and CDR2 as SVGIG (reference sequence). V lost 4 bases and J lost 0, with 5 bases in between. CDR3 length: 12 amino acids. The CDR3 reads CAWTASTDTQYF. CDR3 nucleotides: TGTGCCTGGACCGCTAGCACAGATACGCAGTATTTT.

This chain uses TRBV28 with TRBJ1-2, with 9 nucleotides matching TRBD1. CDR1 and CDR2 from the germline V gene are MDHEN and SYDVKM. Losses at the gene ends were 5 bases for V and 5 bases for J; bases not matched to a gene: 9. The CDR3 loop spans 15 amino acids. The CDR3 coding sequence is TGTGCCAGCAGTCTCGGGACAGGGACTATTTATGGCTACACCTTC. Its translation is CASSLGTGTIYGYTF.

As regards this clonotype: This is likely a read error, given that the CDR3 carries no conserved phenylalanine or tryptophan at its end. The V gene is TRBV6-2 or TRBV6-3, the J gene TRBJ2-5; D is ambiguous. Looked up from germline, CDR1 is MNHEY and CDR2 is SVGEGT. CDR3 size: 13 residues. The V gene lost 5 bases and the J gene lost 0 bases, with 7 bases spanning the gap. The CDR3 nucleotides are TGTGCCAGCAGTACGGTGTACCAAGAGACCCAGTACCTC. Translating it yields CASSTVYQETQYL.

This clonotype occurred many times. The chain has TRBV7-8 and TRBJ2-2; 9 bases match TRBD1. This CDR3 contains 15 residues. Germline CDR1 and CDR2: SGHVS and FQNEAQ. V lost 1 base and J lost 7; bases outside the gene matches: 4. The CDR3, as DNA: TGTGCCAGCAGCTTAGAGGGACAGGGATACGGGGAGCTGTTTTTT. It specifies CASSLEGQGYGELFF.

In this sample, this clonotype turned up a few times. The chain recombines TRBV5-1 with TRBJ2-1; 9 positions match TRBD1. This CDR3 spans 14 amino acids. In germline, CDR1 is SGHRS, CDR2 YFSETQ. Trimming cost V 4 bases and J 13 bases; bases outside gene matches: 12. DNA for the CDR3: TGCGCCAGCAGCCGGATACAGGGGGCGCGAAGTCAGTTCTTC. Translated, it gives CASSRIQGARSQFF.

This clonotype was counted ten times or more. This chain connects TRBV28 to TRBJ2-2, with 8 nucleotides matching TRBD1. The V and J ends lost 3 bases and 0 bases, in that order; junction bases with no gene match: 3. This CDR3 has 16 residues. Looked up from germline, CDR1 is MDHEN and CDR2 is SYDVKM. CDR3 coding DNA: TGTGCCAGCAGTTTTCAGGGGGCGGCGAACACCGGGGAGCTGTTTTTT. Translation: CASSFQGAANTGELFF. Full variable domain (rest looked up from reference TRBV28 and TRBJ2-2): DVKVTQSSRYLVKRTGEKVFLECVQDMDHENMFWYRQDPGLGLRLIYFSYDVKMKEKGDIPEGYSVSREKKERFSLILESASTNQTSMYLCASSFQGAANTGELFFGEGSRLTVL.

The chain employs TRBV6-5 and TRBJ1-3, with a tentative D call TRBD1 (5 bases). CDR3 length: 18 amino acids. V shed 2 bases and J shed 0 bases, with 17 bases lying between them. Germline V gene sequence: CDR1 MNHEY, CDR2 SVGAGI. The CDR3 loop reads CASSYRGRGVYSGNTIYF. The CDR3 DNA reads as TGTGCCAGCAGTTACAGGGGCAGAGGGGTTTACTCTGGAAACACCATATATTTT.

In its sample, this clonotype was seen many times. This sequence joins TRBV5-1 and TRBJ1-1; D uncertain. Germline CDR1 SGHRS, CDR2 YFSETQ. The CDR3 has 14 residues. Trimming stripped 4 bases from V and 4 bases from J, with 14 bases between. CDR3 nucleotides: TGCGCCAGCAGCGTTATTGGGGTGGGCACTGAAGCTTTCTTT. Protein: CASSVIGVGTEAFF.

The sample holds one count of this clonotype. The rearrangement links TRBV19 to TRBJ1-5, with a possible D match to TRBD1 (5 bases). The CDR3 runs to 14 residues. Trimming shortened V by 7 bases and J by 1 base, and 11 bases separated the two germline ends. Germline V gene data show CDR1 as LNHDA and CDR2 as SQIVND (reference sequence). The CDR3, as DNA: TGTGCCAGTACCTGGGGGGGAAGCAATCAGCCCCAGCATTTT. Translation: CASTWGGSNQPQHF.